Given below is one T cell receptor (beta chain) in context. Its target is unknown. Sequenced by immunoSEQ multiplex PCR; TCRdb stores in-frame clones only, minus some. The sample contains about 67,000 clones, 80% to 90% of which appear only once. This specimen comes from a study of T cell responses to AZD1222 COVID-19 vaccine. Looked up from germline, CDR1 is SGHKS and CDR2 is YYEKEE (reference sequence). This CDR3 has 13 amino acids. V lost 0 bases to trimming and J lost 8 bases, with 8 bases between them. Findings and limits, study-wide: Spike regions recognized by vaccine-associated CD4 TCRs spanned the protein, led by 160-218 and 743-854.

This TCR was recovered from an adult who received the AZD1222 COVID-19 vaccine. The sample here was peripheral blood, taken 28 days after the second AZD1222 dose. This chain uses TRBV5-5 with TRBJ1-4, with D unclear. The CDR3 DNA follows: TGTGCCAGCAGCTTGGAGACGGTAGAAAAACTGTTTTTT. Translation: CASSLETVEKLFF.